This TCR beta chain comes out of a study of cytomegalovirus exposure and HLA in healthy donors. Looking at the study overall: A preliminary data release comprised 70 million to 95 million unique TCRs obtained from HLA-typed donors. Points from the study as a whole: Within an earlier analysis, most TCR beta V segments proved productive either about 90% or about 30% of the time. The study designated 150 or so TCR beta chains cytomegalovirus-associated.

The PCR ran on 60 Vbeta and 13 Jbeta primers. The method was immunoSEQ multiplex PCR; TCRdb's version includes in-frame clones alone and lacks a portion of them. The sample consists of under 200,000 clones, 75% to 90% of them appearing once. As regards this clone: Its antigen remains unidentified.

V gave up 2 bases and J gave up 5 bases; unmatched junction bases: 9. Germline V lookup: CDR1 SEHNR, CDR2 FQNEAQ (reference sequence). This CDR3 comprises 17 residues. This sequence originates from a male donor in good health and CMV-seronegative. The chain carries TRBV7-9 and TRBJ2-5, with 12 bases identical to TRBD1. Sequencing was carried out using PBMCs. The CDR3 here is CASSLRGTGGWSETQYF. Here the CDR3 DNA reads TGTGCCAGCAGCTTACGAGGGACAGGGGGCTGGTCGGAGACCCAGTACTTC.